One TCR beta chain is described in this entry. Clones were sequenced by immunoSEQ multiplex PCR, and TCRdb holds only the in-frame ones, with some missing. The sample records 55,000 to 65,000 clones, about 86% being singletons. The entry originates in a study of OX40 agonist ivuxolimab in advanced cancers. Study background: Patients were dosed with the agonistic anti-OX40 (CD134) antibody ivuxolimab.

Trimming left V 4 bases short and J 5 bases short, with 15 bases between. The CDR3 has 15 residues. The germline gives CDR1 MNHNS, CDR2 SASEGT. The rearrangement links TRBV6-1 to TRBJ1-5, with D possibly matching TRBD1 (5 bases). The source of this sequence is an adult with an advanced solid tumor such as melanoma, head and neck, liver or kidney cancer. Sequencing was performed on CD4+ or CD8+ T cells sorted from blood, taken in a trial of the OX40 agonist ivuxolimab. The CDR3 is CASSVGTARDQPQHF. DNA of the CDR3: TGTGCCAGCAGTGTCGGGACCGCTAGGGATCAGCCCCAGCATTTT.